This T cell receptor beta chain was obtained from a study of spatial heterogeneity in lung cancer. As for the study in general: Beta-chain sequences consistently outnumbered alpha-chain sequences in detection.

Ten or more counts support this clonotype. Time point in this sample: sample taken at primary tumor resection. V was cut by 3 bases and J by 7 bases, with 13 bases left in between. CDR3 length: 14 amino acids. The V gene's germline CDR1 is MDHEN and CDR2 SYDVKM. TCRdb re-derived calls from the 5' RACE reads in MiXCR, one entry per CDR3 protein. The table shows some 40,000 distinct CDR3 sequences, with approximately 3.1% occurring only once. The sequence derives from a male donor with early-stage non-small cell lung cancer. This chain uses TRBV28 with TRBJ2-1; weak D call: TRBD2 (6 bases). This material consisted of normal lung tissue next to the tumor, taken at surgery. CDR3 amino acids: CASSLTRTGNEQFF. The CDR3 DNA reads TGTGCCAGCAGTTTGACTAGGACGGGTAATGAGCAGTTCTTC.